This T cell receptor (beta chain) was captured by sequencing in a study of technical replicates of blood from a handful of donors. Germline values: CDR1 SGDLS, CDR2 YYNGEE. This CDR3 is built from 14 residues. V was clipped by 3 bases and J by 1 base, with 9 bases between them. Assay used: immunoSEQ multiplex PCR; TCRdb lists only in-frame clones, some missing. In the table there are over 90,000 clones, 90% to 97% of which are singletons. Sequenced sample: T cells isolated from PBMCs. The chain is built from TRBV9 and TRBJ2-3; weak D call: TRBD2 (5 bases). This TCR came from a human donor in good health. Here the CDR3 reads CASSDSGGTDTQYF. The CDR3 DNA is TGTGCCAGCAGCGATTCCGGGGGCACAGATACGCAGTATTTT.